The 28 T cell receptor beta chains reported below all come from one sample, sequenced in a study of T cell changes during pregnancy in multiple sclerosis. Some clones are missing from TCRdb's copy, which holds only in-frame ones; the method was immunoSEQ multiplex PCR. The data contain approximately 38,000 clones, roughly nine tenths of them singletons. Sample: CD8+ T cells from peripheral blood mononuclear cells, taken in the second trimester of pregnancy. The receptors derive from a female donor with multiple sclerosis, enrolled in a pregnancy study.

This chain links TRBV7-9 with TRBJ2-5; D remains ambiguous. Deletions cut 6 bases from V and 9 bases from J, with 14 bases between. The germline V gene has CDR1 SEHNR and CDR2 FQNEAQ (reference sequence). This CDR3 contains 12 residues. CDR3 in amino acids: CASSPLVQAQYF. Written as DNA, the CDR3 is TGTGCCAGCAGTCCTCTGGTGCAGGCCCAGTACTTC.

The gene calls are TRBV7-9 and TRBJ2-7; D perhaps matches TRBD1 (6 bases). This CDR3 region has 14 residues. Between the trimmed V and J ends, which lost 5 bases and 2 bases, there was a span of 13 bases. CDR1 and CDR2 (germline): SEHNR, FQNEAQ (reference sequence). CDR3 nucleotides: TGTGCCAGCAGCGCAGACAGGCCCCCCTACGAGCAGTACTTC. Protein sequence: CASSADRPPYEQYF.

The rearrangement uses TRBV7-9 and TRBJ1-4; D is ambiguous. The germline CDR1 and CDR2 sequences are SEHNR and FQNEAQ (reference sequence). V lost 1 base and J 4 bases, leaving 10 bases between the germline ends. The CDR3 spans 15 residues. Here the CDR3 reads CASSLVAGINEKLFF. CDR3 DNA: TGTGCCAGCAGCTTAGTCGCGGGGATTAATGAAAAACTGTTTTTT.

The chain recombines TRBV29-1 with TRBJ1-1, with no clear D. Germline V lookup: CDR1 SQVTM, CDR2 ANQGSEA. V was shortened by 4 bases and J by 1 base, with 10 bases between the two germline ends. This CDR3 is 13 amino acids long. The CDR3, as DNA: TGCAGCGTTGGGATCGAGGGGAACACTGAAGCTTTCTTT. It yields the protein CSVGIEGNTEAFF.

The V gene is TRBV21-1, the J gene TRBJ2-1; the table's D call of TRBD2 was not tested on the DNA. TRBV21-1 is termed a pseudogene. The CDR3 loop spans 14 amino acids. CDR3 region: CASSNGLVVYEQFF. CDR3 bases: TGTGCCAGCAGCAACGGACTAGTGGTCTATGAGCAGTTCTTC.

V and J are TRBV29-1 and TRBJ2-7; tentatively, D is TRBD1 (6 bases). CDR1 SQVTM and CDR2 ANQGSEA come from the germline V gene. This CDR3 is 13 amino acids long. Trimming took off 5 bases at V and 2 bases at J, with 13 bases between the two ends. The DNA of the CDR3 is TGCAGCGTTCGTACAGGGTCCACCTACGAGCAGTACTTC. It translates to CSVRTGSTYEQYF.

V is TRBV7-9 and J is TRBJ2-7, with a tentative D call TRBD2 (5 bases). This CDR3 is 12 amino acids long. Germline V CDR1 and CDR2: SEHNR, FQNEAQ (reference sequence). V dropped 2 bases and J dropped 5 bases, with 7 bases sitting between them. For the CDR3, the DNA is TGTGCCAGCAGCTTAAAGGGAGACGAGCAGTACTTC. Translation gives CASSLKGDEQYF.

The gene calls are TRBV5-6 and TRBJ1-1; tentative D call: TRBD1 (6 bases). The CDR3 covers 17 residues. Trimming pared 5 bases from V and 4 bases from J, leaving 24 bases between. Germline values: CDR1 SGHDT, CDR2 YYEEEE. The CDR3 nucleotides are TGTGCCAGCAGGGTTTATTATCTGGGGGCCTCGGGCACTGAAGCTTTCTTT. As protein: CASRVYYLGASGTEAFF.

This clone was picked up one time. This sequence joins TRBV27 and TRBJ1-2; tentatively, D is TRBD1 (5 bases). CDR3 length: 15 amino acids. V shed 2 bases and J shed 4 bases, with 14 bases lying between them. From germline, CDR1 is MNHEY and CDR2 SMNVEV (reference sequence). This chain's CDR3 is CASSLEQGSVYGYTF. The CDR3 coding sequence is TGTGCCAGCAGTTTAGAGCAGGGCAGCGTCTATGGCTACACCTTC.

Here the CDR3 DNA reads TGTGCCAGCAGCAAAGGGGCGGGGGGCGCGGGGGAGCAGTACTTC. Translated, it gives CASSKGAGGAGEQYF. The chain has TRBV21-1 and TRBJ2-7; the table's TRBD2 call for D was not verified on the DNA. TRBV21-1 is annotated as a pseudogene. The CDR3 contains 15 residues.

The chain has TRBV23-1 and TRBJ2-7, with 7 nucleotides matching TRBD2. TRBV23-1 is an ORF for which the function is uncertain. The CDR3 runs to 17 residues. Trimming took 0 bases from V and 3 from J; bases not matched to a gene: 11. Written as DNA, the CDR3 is TGCGCCAGCAGTCAATCGGGGAGGGCCCTTACTAACTACGAGCAGTACTTC. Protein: CASSQSGRALTNYEQYF.

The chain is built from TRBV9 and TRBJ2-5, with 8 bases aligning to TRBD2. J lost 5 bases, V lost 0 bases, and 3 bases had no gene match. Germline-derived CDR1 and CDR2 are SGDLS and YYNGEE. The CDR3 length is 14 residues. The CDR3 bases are TGTGCCAGCAGCGTAGCCAGCGGGGGTGAGACCCAGTACTTC. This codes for CASSVASGGETQYF.

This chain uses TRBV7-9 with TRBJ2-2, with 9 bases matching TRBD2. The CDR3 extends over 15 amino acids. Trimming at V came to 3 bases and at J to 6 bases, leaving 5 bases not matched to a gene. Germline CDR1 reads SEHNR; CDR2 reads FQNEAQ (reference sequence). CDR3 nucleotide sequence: TGTGCCAGCAGCTTGTGGCGGGGGGGCCCCGGGGAGCTGTTTTTT. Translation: CASSLWRGGPGELFF.

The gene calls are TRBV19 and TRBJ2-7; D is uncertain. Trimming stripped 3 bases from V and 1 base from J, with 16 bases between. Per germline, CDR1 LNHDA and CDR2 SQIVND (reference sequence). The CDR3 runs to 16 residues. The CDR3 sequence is CASSMSSVSGSYEQYF. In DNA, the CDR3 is TGTGCCAGTAGTATGTCGTCGGTCTCTGGTTCCTACGAGCAGTACTTC.

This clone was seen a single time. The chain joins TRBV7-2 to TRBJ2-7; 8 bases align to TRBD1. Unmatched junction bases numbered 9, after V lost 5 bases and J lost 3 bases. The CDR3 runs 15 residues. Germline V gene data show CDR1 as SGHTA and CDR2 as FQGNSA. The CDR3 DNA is TGTGCCAGCAGCCCGGGACAGGAACTATACTACGAGCAGTACTTC. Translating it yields CASSPGQELYYEQYF.

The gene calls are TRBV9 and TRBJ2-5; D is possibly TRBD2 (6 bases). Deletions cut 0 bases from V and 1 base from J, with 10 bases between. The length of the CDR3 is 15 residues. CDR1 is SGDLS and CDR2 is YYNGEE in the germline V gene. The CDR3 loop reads CASSVARGAQETQYF. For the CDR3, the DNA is TGTGCCAGCAGCGTAGCACGCGGGGCCCAAGAGACCCAGTACTTC. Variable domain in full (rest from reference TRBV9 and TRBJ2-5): DSGVTQTPKHLITATGQRVTLRCSPRSGDLSVYWYQQSLDQGLQFLIQYYNGEERAKGNILERFSAQQFPDLHSELNLSSLELGDSALYFCASSVARGAQETQYFGPGTRLLVL.

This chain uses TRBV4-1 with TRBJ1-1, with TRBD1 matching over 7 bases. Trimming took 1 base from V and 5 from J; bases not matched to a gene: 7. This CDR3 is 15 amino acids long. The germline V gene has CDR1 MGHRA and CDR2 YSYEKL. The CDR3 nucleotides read TGCGCCAGCAGCCAAGTGCACAGGGGATCTACTGAAGCTTTCTTT. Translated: CASSQVHRGSTEAFF.

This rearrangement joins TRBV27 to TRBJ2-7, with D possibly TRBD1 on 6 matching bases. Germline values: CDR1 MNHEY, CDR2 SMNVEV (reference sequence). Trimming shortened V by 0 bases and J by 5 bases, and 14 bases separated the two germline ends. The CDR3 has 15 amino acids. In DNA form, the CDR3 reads TGTGCCAGCAGTTTATCAAGGGCAGGGGTCCACGAGCAGTACTTC. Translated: CASSLSRAGVHEQYF.

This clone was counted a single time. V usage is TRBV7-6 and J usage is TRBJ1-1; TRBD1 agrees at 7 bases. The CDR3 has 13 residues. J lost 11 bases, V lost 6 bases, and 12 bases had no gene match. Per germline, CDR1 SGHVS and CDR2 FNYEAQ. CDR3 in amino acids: CASSLTGLSEAFF. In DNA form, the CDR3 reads TGTGCCAGCAGTTTGACAGGGCTCTCAGAGGCTTTCTTT.

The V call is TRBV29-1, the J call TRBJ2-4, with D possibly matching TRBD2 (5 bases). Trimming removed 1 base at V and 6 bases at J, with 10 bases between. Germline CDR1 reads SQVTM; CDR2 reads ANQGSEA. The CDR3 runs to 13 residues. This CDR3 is CSVEVISGNIQYF. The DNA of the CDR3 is TGCAGCGTTGAAGTGATCAGCGGAAACATTCAGTACTTC.

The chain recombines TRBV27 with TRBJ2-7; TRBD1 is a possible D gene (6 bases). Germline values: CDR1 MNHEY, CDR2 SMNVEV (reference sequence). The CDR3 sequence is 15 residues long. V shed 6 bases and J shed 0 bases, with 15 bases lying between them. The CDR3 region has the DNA TGTGCCAGCAGCGTCACAGGGATGGGCTCCTACGAGCAGTACTTC. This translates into CASSVTGMGSYEQYF.

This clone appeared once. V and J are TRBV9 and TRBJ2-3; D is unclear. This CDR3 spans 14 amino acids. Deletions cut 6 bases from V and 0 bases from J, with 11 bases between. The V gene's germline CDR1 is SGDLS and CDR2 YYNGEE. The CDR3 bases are TGTGCCAGCAATGAGGATATTAGCACAGATACGCAGTATTTT. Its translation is CASNEDISTDTQYF.

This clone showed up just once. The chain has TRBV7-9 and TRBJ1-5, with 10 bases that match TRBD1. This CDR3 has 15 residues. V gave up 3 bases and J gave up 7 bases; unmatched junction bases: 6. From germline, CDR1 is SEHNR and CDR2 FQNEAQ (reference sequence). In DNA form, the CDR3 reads TGTGCCAGCAGCTTTTACGGGACAGGGGACCAGCCCCAGCATTTT. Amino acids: CASSFYGTGDQPQHF.

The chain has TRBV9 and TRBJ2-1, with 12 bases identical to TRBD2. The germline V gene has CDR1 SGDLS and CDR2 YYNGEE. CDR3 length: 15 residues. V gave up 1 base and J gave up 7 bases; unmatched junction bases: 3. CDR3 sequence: CASSVTLAGGNEQFF. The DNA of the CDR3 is TGTGCCAGCAGCGTAACCCTAGCGGGAGGGAATGAGCAGTTCTTC.

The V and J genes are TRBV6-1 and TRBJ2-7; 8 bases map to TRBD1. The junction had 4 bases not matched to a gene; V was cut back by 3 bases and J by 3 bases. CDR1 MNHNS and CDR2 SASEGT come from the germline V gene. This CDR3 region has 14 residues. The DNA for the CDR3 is TGTGCCAGCAGTGAGGCGGACAGGGACTACGAGCAGTACTTC. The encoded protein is CASSEADRDYEQYF.

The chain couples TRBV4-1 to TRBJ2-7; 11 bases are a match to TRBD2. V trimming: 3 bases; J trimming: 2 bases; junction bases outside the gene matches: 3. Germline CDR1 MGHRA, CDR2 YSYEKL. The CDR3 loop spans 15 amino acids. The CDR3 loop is CASSHGTSGTYEQYF. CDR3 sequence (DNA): TGCGCCAGCAGCCACGGGACTAGCGGAACCTACGAGCAGTACTTC.

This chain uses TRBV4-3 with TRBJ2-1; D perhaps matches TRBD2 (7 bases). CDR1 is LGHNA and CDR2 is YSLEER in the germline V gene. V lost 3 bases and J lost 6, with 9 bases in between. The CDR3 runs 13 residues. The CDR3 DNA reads TGCGCCAGCAGCCAGGGGGGGCCCAATGAGCAGTTCTTC. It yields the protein CASSQGGPNEQFF.

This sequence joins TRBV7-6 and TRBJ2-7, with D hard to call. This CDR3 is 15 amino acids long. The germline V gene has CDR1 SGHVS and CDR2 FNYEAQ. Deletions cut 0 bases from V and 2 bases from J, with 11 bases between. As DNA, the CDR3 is TGTGCCAGCAGCTTAGCGGTAGCCCCCACCTACGAGCAGTACTTC. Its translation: CASSLAVAPTYEQYF.